The 2 T cell receptor beta chains reported below all come from one sample, sequenced in a study of T cells in Graves' hyperthyroidism and ophthalmopathy. RNA transcripts yielded amplified TCR beta CDR3 regions. TCR CDR3 regions were first amplified by RT-PCR with HTBI primers. TCRdb passed the multiplex PCR reads through MiXCR, listing each CDR3 protein once. This sample yields a few hundred thousand distinct CDR3 sequences, of which about 45% are seen a single time; about 43% belongs to the top ten. Sequencing was performed on peripheral blood or thyroid tissue (not recorded which). Receptor source: an adult woman with Graves' disease, either hyperthyroidism or ophthalmopathy (not recorded which).

This clonotype came up once. The rearrangement joins TRBV10-3 to TRBJ2-7, with 9 bases that match TRBD1. Germline lookup yields CDR1 ENHRY and CDR2 SYGVKD. Losses at the gene ends were 10 bases for V and 5 bases for J; bases not matched to a gene: 12. The CDR3 totals 14 residues. The CDR3 reads CATGESGQGNEQYF. CDR3 nucleotides: TGTGCCACCGGCGAATCGGGACAGGGTAACGAGCAGTACTTC.

The chain recombines TRBV20-1 with TRBJ1-1; D remains ambiguous. CDR1 and CDR2 from the germline V gene are DFQATT and SNEGSKA (reference sequence). The CDR3 contains 14 residues. Trimming cost V 6 bases and J 1 base, with 15 bases left between them. Written as DNA, the CDR3 is TGCAGTGCACTGTCTGGGTTGGGGAACACTGAAGCTTTCTTT. Protein: CSALSGLGNTEAFF.